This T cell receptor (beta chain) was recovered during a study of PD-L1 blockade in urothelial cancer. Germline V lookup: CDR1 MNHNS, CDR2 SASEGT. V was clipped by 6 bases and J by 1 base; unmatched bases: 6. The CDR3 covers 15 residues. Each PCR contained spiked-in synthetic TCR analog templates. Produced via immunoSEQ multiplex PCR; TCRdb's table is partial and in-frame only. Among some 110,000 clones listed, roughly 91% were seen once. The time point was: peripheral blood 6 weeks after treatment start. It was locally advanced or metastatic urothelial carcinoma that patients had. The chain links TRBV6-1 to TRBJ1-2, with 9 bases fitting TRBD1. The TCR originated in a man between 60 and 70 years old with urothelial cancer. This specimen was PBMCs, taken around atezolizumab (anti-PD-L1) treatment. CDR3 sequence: CASSVGQGINYGYTF. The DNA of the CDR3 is TGTGCCAGCAGCGTCGGACAGGGGATTAACTATGGCTACACCTTC.